This T cell receptor (beta chain) was obtained from a study of blood T cell repertoires in COVID-19. The V gene's germline CDR1 is MNHNY and CDR2 SVGAGI (reference sequence). The V gene lost 6 bases and the J gene lost 1 base, with 9 bases spanning the gap. The CDR3 consists of 13 residues. The repertoire was sequenced with immunoSEQ multiplex PCR; TCRdb's copy has only in-frame clones and lacks some. The sample contains around 310,000 clones, around 89% of which appear only once. The sequenced material came from PBMCs or T cells enriched from blood (not recorded which). This TCR derives from a woman between 40 and 50 years old who had recovered from COVID-19. The chain uses TRBV6-6 and TRBJ1-1; D is uncertain. The DNA for the CDR3 is TGTGCCAGCAGGAGGGCCCCGAACACTGAAGCTTTCTTT. Translated, it gives CASRRAPNTEAFF.